These 16 T cell receptor beta chains share one sample of origin, sequenced in a study of CD8+ T cells in alopecia areata. RNA was isolated and reverse transcribed to cDNA, the sequencing template. Sequencing was performed with immunoSEQ multiplex PCR; in TCRdb, only in-frame clones are kept and a portion is missing. The sample has 200,000 to 250,000 clones; about 60% are singletons. The sample here was CD4+ T cells sorted from blood, taken at week 0. The receptors derive from a human donor with alopecia areata.

The chain recombines TRBV19 with TRBJ2-3, with a tentative D call TRBD1 (6 bases). Germline lookup yields CDR1 LNHDA and CDR2 SQIVND (reference sequence). Deletions cut 5 bases from V and 6 bases from J, with 12 bases between. This CDR3 spans 13 amino acids. CDR3 coding DNA: TGTGCCAGTAGTGACCAGGGGCAGGATACGCAGTATTTT. It encodes CASSDQGQDTQYF.

This clone was found a few times. V gene TRBV29-1 combines with J gene TRBJ1-2, with D perhaps matching TRBD1 (5 bases). CDR3 length: 13 residues. V was trimmed by 8 bases and J by 5 bases, leaving 18 bases between them. The V gene's germline CDR1 is SQVTM and CDR2 ANQGSEA. The CDR3 bases are TGCAGCCTTTGGTCGCCAGGGCGGTATGGCTACACCTTC. Translated: CSLWSPGRYGYTF.

In this sample, this clone turned up a few times. DNA of the CDR3: TGTGCTAGTGGGATGAATTCTCCGACTAGCACAGATACGCAGTATTTT. Residues: CASGMNSPTSTDTQYF. The rearrangement links TRBV12-5 to TRBJ2-3; the D is unclear. The CDR3 covers 16 residues. Germline values: CDR1 LGHNT, CDR2 FRNRAP. Trimming stripped 6 bases from V and 0 bases from J, with 16 bases between.

The chain employs TRBV5-1 and TRBJ2-7; TRBD1 aligns across 9 bases. The CDR3 consists of 14 residues. V trimming: 4 bases; J trimming: 1 base; junction bases outside the gene matches: 3. Germline V CDR1 and CDR2: SGHRS, YFSETQ. The CDR3 reads CASSTGQGSYEQYF. CDR3 nucleotides: TGCGCCAGCAGCACGGGACAGGGATCCTACGAGCAGTACTTC.

The V and J genes are TRBV9 and TRBJ2-3; D is unclear. V was trimmed by 2 bases and J by 1 base, leaving 14 bases between them. The CDR3 runs 16 residues. Germline V gene lookup returns CDR1 SGDLS and CDR2 YYNGEE. The CDR3 loop reads CASSVSGSLRTDTQYF. CDR3 bases: TGTGCCAGCAGCGTCTCCGGGTCACTCCGCACAGATACGCAGTATTTT.

The chain couples TRBV29-1 to TRBJ1-3, with TRBD1 identical over 9 bases. The germline CDR1 and CDR2 sequences are SQVTM and ANQGSEA. CDR3 size: 16 residues. Germline trimming cut 1 base from V and 4 bases from J; bases unmatched to any gene: 8. The CDR3 DNA follows: TGCAGCGTTGAAGGAACCGGGACAGGGTCAGGAAACACCATATATTTT. It yields the protein CSVEGTGTGSGNTIYF. Looking up the rest from reference TRBV29-1 and TRBJ1-3 gives the full variable domain: SAVISQKPSRDICQRGTSLTIQCQVDSQVTMMFWYRQQPGQSLTLIATANQGSEATYESGFVIDKFPISRPNLTFSTLTVSNMSPEDSSIYLCSVEGTGTGSGNTIYFGEGSWLTVV.

The chain has TRBV7-8 and TRBJ1-2; D not resolved. The germline gives CDR1 SGHVS, CDR2 FQNEAQ. The CDR3 extends over 15 amino acids. V was pared by 5 bases and J by 1 base, with 14 bases between. CDR3 in amino acids: CASSLQVGVNYGYTF. The CDR3 DNA sequence: TGTGCCAGCAGCCTCCAGGTTGGCGTTAACTATGGCTACACCTTC.

The V and J genes are TRBV4-1 and TRBJ1-5; no clear D. V lost 2 bases to trimming and J lost 4 bases, with 9 bases between them. CDR3 length: 14 amino acids. Germline V lookup: CDR1 MGHRA, CDR2 YSYEKL. The DNA of the CDR3 is TGCGCCAGCAGCCAAAACGGGGTAAATCAGCCCCAGCATTTT. The encoded protein is CASSQNGVNQPQHF.

This sequence joins TRBV12-2 and TRBJ2-1; TRBD2, the table's D call, was not compared with the DNA. TRBV12-2 is termed a pseudogene. CDR3 length: 20 residues. The CDR3 loop is CASRQGRLGSGTSSYNEQFF. In DNA, the CDR3 is TGTGCAAGTCGCCAGGGGCGACTAGGTAGCGGGACGAGCTCCTACAATGAGCAGTTCTTC.

The chain carries TRBV11-2 and TRBJ2-3, with TRBD2 matching over 15 bases. CDR1 is SGHAT and CDR2 is FQNNGV in the germline V gene. Trimming at V came to 3 bases and at J to 4 bases, leaving 5 bases not matched to a gene. The CDR3 runs 17 residues. In DNA form, the CDR3 reads TGTGCCAGCAGCTTTGGACTAGCGGGAGGGCAAGCAGATACGCAGTATTTT. Its protein product is CASSFGLAGGQADTQYF.

This rearrangement joins TRBV27 to TRBJ2-6, with D possibly matching TRBD1 (6 bases). V lost 4 bases and J lost 0, with 19 bases in between. CDR3 length: 19 residues. Germline-derived CDR1 and CDR2 are MNHEY and SMNVEV (reference sequence). DNA of the CDR3: TGTGCCAGCAGTTCGTCAGCCCCCGGACAGTCCTCTGGGGCCAACGTCCTGACTTTC. Protein: CASSSSAPGQSSGANVLTF.

This chain uses TRBV6-1 with TRBJ2-4; 11 bases are a match to TRBD2. The CDR3 length is 19 residues. The germline V gene has CDR1 MNHNS and CDR2 SASEGT. Trimming at V came to 7 bases and at J to 0 bases, leaving 14 bases not matched to a gene. CDR3 sequence reads: CASTDLLAGGYTAKNIQYF. Here the CDR3 DNA reads TGTGCCAGCACTGACCTTCTAGCGGGGGGTTATACAGCCAAAAACATTCAGTACTTC.

This clone was observed a handful of times. This chain connects TRBV30 to TRBJ1-2, with no clear D. The V gene's germline CDR1 is GTSNPN and CDR2 SVGIG (reference sequence). This CDR3 comprises 11 residues. V lost 3 bases, J lost 8 bases, and 10 bases lay in between. The CDR3 DNA follows: TGTGCCTGGAGATACAAAGGGGGCTACACCTTC. Its protein is CAWRYKGGYTF.

V is TRBV30 and J is TRBJ1-1; unclear D gene. V shed 8 bases and J shed 4 bases, with 11 bases lying between them. The CDR3 is 11 amino acids. Germline assignment: CDR1 GTSNPN and CDR2 SVGIG (reference sequence). CDR3 nucleotides: TGTGCCCTGCGGGTAGTCACTGAAGCTTTCTTT. Amino acids: CALRVVTEAFF.

The chain has TRBV4-1 and TRBJ2-3; possible D gene TRBD1, 6 bases. Trimming took off 1 base at V and 10 bases at J, with 18 bases between the two ends. CDR1 and CDR2 from the germline V gene are MGHRA and YSYEKL. The CDR3 is made up of 15 amino acids. CDR3 loop: CASSQVSLDSPSQYF. CDR3 DNA sequence: TGCGCCAGCAGCCAAGTTTCGTTGGACAGCCCTTCGCAGTATTTT.

The rearrangement links TRBV4-1 to TRBJ2-6; 9 positions agree with TRBD1. CDR1 and CDR2 (germline): MGHRA, YSYEKL. Trimming took 4 bases from V and 6 from J; bases not matched to a gene: 16. The CDR3 is made up of 19 amino acids. CDR3 loop: CASSRTLGQGLLEANVLTF. The DNA of the CDR3 is TGCGCCAGCAGCCGTACTCTCGGACAGGGGCTATTGGAGGCCAACGTCCTGACTTTC.